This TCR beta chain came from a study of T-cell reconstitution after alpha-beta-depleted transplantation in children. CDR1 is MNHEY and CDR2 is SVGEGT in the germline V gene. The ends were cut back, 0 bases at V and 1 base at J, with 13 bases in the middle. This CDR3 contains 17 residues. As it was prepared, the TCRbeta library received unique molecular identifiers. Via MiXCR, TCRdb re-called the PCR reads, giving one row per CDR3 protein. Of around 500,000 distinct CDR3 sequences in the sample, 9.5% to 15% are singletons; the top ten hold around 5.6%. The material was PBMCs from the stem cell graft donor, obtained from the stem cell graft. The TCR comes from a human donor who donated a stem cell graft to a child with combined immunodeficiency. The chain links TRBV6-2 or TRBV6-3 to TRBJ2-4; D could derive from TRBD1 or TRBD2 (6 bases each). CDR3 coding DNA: TGTGCCAGCAGTTACTCTCGGGGGCCGATCGCCAAAAACATTCAGTACTTC. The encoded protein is CASSYSRGPIAKNIQYF.